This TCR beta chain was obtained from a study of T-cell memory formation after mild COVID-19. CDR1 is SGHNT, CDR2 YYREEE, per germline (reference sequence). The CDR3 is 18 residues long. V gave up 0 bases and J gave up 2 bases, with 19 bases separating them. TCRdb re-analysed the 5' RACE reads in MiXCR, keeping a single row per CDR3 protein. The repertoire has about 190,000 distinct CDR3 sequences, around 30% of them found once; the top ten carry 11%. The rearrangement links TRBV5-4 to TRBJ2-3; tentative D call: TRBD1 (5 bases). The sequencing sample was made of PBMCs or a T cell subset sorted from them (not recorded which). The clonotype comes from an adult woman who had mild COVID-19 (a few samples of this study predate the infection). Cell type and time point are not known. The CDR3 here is CASSLALIGDQNTDTQYF. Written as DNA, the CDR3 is TGTGCCAGCAGCTTGGCCCTCATAGGGGATCAGAACACAGATACGCAGTATTTT.